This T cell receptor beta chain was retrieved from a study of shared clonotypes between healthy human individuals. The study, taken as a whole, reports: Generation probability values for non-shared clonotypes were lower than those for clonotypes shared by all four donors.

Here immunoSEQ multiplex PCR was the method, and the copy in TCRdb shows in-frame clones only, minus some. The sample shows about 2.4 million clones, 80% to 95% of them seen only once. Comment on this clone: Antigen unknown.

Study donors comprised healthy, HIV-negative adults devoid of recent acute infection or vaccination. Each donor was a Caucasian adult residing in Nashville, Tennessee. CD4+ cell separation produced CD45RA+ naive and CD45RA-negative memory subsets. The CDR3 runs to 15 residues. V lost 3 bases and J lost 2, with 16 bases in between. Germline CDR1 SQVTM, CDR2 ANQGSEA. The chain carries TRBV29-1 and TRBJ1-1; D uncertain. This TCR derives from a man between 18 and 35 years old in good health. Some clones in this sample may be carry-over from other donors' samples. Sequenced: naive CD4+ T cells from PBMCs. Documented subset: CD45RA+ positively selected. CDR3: CSVERRAGINTEAFF. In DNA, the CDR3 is TGCAGCGTTGAGAGGAGGGCAGGAATAAACACTGAAGCTTTCTTT. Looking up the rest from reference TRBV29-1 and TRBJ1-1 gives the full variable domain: SAVISQKPSRDICQRGTSLTIQCQVDSQVTMMFWYRQQPGQSLTLIATANQGSEATYESGFVIDKFPISRPNLTFSTLTVSNMSPEDSSIYLCSVERRAGINTEAFFGQGTRLTVV.